This T cell receptor beta chain derives from a study of blood T cell repertoires in COVID-19. This CDR3 region has 15 residues. CDR1 and CDR2 (germline): MNHEY, SVGAGI. The V end lost 6 bases, the J end lost 4 bases, and 19 bases lay between the germline ends. The data were produced by immunoSEQ multiplex PCR, yet TCRdb's version contains in-frame clones alone and is incomplete. The sample contains 150,000 or so clones, approximately 87% of which appear only once. Sequenced sample: peripheral blood. The V and J genes are TRBV6-5 and TRBJ2-7; TRBD2 is a possible D gene (5 bases). The TCR originated in a man older than 75 with acute or convalescent COVID-19. The CDR3 region has the DNA TGTGCCAGCAGGGGGTCAGCGGTTAGTGTTTACGAGCAGTACTTC. Residues: CASRGSAVSVYEQYF.